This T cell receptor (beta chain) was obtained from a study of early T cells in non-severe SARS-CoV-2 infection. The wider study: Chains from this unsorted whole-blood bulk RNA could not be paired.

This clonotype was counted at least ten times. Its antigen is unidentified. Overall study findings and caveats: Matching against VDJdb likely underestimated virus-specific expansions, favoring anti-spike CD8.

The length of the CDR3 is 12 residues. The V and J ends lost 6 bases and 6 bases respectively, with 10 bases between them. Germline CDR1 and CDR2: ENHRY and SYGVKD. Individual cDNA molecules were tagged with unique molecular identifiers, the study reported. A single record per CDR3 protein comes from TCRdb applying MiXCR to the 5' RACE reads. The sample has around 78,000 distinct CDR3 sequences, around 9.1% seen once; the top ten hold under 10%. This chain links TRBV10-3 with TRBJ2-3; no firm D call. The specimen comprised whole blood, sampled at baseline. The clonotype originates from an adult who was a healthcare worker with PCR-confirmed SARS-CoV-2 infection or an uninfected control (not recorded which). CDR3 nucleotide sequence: TGTGCCATCAGCCCCAGCGATGATACGCAGTATTTT. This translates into CAISPSDDTQYF.